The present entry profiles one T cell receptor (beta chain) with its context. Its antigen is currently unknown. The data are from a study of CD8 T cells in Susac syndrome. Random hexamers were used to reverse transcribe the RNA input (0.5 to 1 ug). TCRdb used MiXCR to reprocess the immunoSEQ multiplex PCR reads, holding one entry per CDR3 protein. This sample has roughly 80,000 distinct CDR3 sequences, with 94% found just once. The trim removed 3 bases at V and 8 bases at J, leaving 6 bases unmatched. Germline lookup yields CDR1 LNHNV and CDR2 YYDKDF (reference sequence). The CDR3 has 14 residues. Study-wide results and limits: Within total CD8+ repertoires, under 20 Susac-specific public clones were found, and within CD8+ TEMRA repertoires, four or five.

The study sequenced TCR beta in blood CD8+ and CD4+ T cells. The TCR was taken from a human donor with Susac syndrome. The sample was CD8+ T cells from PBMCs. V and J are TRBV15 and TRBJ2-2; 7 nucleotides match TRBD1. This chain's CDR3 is CATSSYRGSGELFF. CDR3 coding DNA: TGTGCCACCAGCAGCTACAGGGGTTCAGGGGAGCTGTTTTTT.